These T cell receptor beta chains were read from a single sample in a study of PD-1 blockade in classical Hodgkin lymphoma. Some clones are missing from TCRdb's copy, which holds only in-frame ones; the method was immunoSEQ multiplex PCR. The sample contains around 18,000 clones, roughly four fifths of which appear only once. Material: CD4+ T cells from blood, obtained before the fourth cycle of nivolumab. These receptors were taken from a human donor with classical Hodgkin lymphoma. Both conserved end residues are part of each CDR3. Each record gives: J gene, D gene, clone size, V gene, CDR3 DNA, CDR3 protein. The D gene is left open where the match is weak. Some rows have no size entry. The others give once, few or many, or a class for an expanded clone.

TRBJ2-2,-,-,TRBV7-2,TGTGCCAGCAGCCCGACTCGTGGCGGGGAGCTGTTTTTT,CASSPTRGGELFF
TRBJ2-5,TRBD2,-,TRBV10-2,TGCGCCAGTGGGACGGAGGCGGGGGGGCGGACAGAGACCCAGTACTTC,CASGTEAGGRTETQYF
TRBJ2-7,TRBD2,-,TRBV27,TGTGCCAGCAGCCCCTCCGGGACTAGCAGCTACGAGCAGTACTTC,CASSPSGTSSYEQYF
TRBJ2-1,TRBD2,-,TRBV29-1,TGCAGCGTCGGACTAGCGGGAGAGGGGTACAATGAGCAGTTCTTC,CSVGLAGEGYNEQFF
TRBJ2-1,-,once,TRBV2,TGTGCCAGCAGCGGCGGGGTGACCTCCTACAATGAGCAGTTCTTC,CASSGGVTSYNEQFF
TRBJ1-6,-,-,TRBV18,TGTGCCAGCTCACCACAAAACAGGGATAATTCACCCCTCCACTTT,CASSPQNRDNSPLHF
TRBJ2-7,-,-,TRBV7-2,TGTGCCAGCAGCTTAGCCCTGGGGGCCTACGAGCAGTACTTC,CASSLALGAYEQYF
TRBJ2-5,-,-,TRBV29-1,TGCAGCGTTGTAGTATTGGGGGCTGGGACCCAGTACTTC,CSVVVLGAGTQYF
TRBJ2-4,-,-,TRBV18,TGTGCCAGCTCCAGGGGGGCGGTAGCCAAAAACATTCAGTACTTC,CASSRGAVAKNIQYF
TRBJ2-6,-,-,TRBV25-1,TGTGCCACCTCAACCGGCTCTGGGGCCAACGTCCTGACTTTC,CATSTGSGANVLTF
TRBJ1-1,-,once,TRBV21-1,TGTGCCAGCAGGAAGACAGGAAATCTTATGAACACTGAAGCTTTCTTT,CASRKTGNLMNTEAFF
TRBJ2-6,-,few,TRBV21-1,TGTGCCAGCAGCAGGGGCCCTGGAGACAGGGCTGGGGCCAACGTCCTGACTTTC,CASSRGPGDRAGANVLTF
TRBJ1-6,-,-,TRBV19,TGTGCCAGTAGTATAGTGGGGACATTCCCCAATTCACCCCTCCACTTT,CASSIVGTFPNSPLHF
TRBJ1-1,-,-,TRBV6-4,TGTGCCAGCAGTGAATTGAGGAACACTGAAGCTTTCTTT,CASSELRNTEAFF
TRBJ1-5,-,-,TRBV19,TGTGCCAGTAGTGGAAGAGGATATCAGCCCCAGCATTTT,CASSGRGYQPQHF
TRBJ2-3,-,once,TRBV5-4,TGTGCCAGCAGCTTCCCTGTAGGGGGGCGCACAGATACGCAGTATTTT,CASSFPVGGRTDTQYF
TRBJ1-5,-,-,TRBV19,TGTGCCAGTAGCTTACAGACAGGCCGAGCAAAAGGCCAGCCCCAGCATTTT,CASSLQTGRAKGQPQHF
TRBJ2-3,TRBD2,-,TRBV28,TGTGCCAGCAGTTTCGGGGGGGTTGTAACAGATACGCAGTATTTT,CASSFGGVVTDTQYF
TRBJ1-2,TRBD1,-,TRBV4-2,TGTGCCAGCAGCCAAGCACAGGGGCTAGAGTTAAATGGCTACACCTTC,CASSQAQGLELNGYTF
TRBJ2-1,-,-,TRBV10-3,TGTGCCATCAATGGGGACCTCTACAATGAGCAGTTCTTC,CAINGDLYNEQFF
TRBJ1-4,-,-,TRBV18,TGTGCCAGCTCACCAACCCCATACCCTTTTCCGACAGATAGAACAACTAATGAAAAACTGTTTTTT,CASSPTPYPFPTDRTTNEKLFF
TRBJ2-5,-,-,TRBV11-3,TGTGCCAGCAGCTTAGGGCCTGGCGCCAAAGAGACCCAGTACTTC,CASSLGPGAKETQYF
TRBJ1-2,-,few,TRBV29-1,TGCAGCGTTGAAAGGGGATACGGCTACACCTTC,CSVERGYGYTF
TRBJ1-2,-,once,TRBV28,TGTGCCAGCAGTCCCCTGGGGGTTAGGTATGGCTACACCTTC,CASSPLGVRYGYTF
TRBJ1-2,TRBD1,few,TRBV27,TGTGCCAGCAGTTCCCGACAGGGGGCCGCCTCCCGCTACTACACCTTC,CASSSRQGAASRYYTF
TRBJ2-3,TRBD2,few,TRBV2,TGTGCCAGCAGTGAAGAACTAGCGGCCGCAGGGCCAGATACGCAGTATTTT,CASSEELAAAGPDTQYF
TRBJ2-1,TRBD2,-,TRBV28,TGTGCCAGCAGTTCCCCTAGCGGATACAATGAGCAGTTCTTC,CASSSPSGYNEQFF
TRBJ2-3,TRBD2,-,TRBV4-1,TGCGCCAGCAGCCCCGAGGGGCTAGCGGTGATCACAGATACGCAGTATTTT,CASSPEGLAVITDTQYF
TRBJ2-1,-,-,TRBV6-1,TGTGCCAGCAGTGAAGCGGGATATTACAATGAGCAGTTCTTC,CASSEAGYYNEQFF
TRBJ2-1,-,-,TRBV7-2,TGTGCCAGCAGCTTAATAGCGGAATACAGCTCCTACAATGAGCAGTTCTTC,CASSLIAEYSSYNEQFF
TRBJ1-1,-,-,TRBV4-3,TGCGCCAGCAGCCAACAAACCGGGGGGACTGAAGCTTTCTTT,CASSQQTGGTEAFF
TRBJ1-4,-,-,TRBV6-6,TGTGCCAGCAGTCTGGACAGTCCATTTAATGAAAAACTGTTTTTT,CASSLDSPFNEKLFF